These 14 T cell receptor beta chains were sequenced from one sample in a study of T-cell reconstitution after alpha-beta-depleted transplantation in children. Construction of the TCRbeta library involved unique molecular identifiers. TCRdb called the PCR reads again in MiXCR, with one record for every CDR3 protein. Of some 350,000 distinct CDR3 sequences listed, approximately 10% are singletons. Sequencing was performed on PBMCs from the stem cell graft donor, taken from the stem cell graft. These receptors were collected from a human donor who donated a stem cell graft to a child with acute lymphoblastic leukemia.

V is TRBV29-1 and J is TRBJ2-7, with a weak D call TRBD1 (7 bases). The germline V gene has CDR1 SQVTM and CDR2 ANQGSEA. There are 15 residues in the CDR3. V shed 2 bases and J shed 5 bases, with 19 bases lying between them. The CDR3 coding sequence is TGCAGCGTTGAAAAGTCAGGGGGAGGAATCAACGAGCAGTACTTC. This sequence encodes CSVEKSGGGINEQYF.

This chain links TRBV20-1 with TRBJ1-2, with TRBD1 as a possible D gene (5 bases). Germline lookup yields CDR1 DFQATT and CDR2 SNEGSKA (reference sequence). The CDR3 is made up of 12 amino acids. Between the trimmed V and J ends, which lost 5 bases and 2 bases, there was a span of 9 bases. The CDR3 spells CSAGAPNYGYTF. CDR3 nucleotide sequence: TGCAGTGCTGGGGCACCAAACTATGGCTACACCTTC.

To note about this clonotype: A much larger clone is a single base away; this may be a read error. The rearrangement joins TRBV7-6 to TRBJ2-1, with 9 bases aligning to TRBD2. The J segment lost 11 bases and the V segment lost 2 bases, leaving 13 bases of the junction unmatched. This CDR3 contains 16 residues. Germline CDR1 SGHVS, CDR2 FNYEAQ. This CDR3 reads CASSLRRGRESDQQFF. CDR3 coding DNA: TGTGCCAGCAGCTTACGACGCGGGAGGGAAAGTGATCAGCAGTTCTTC. Full variable domain (missing parts from reference TRBV7-6 and TRBJ2-1): GAGVSQSPRYKVTKRGQDVALRCDPISGHVSLYWYRQALGQGPEFLTYFNYEAQQDKSGLPNDRFSAERPEGSISTLTIQRTEQRDSAMYRCASSLRRGRESDQQFFGPGTRLTVL.

The V and J genes are TRBV11-2 and TRBJ2-1; a weak D match, TRBD2 (5 bases). CDR3 size: 17 residues. V shed 0 bases and J shed 7 bases, with 19 bases lying between them. The V gene's germline CDR1 is SGHAT and CDR2 FQNNGV. CDR3 loop: CASSLEEGSWIFNEQFF. Here the CDR3 DNA reads TGTGCCAGCAGCTTAGAAGAGGGTAGTTGGATTTTTAATGAGCAGTTCTTC. Together with reference TRBV11-2 and TRBJ2-1, the CDR3 gives the full variable domain: EAGVAQSPRYKIIEKRQSVAFWCNPISGHATLYWYQQILGQGPKLLIQFQNNGVVDDSQLPKDRFSAERLKGVDSTLKIQPAKLEDSAVYLCASSLEEGSWIFNEQFFGPGTRLTVL.

This clonotype was observed many times. The chain links TRBV7-2 to TRBJ2-7, with 10 bases lining up with TRBD1. CDR3 length equals 15 residues. Germline-derived CDR1 and CDR2 are SGHTA and FQGNSA. Trimming removed 2 bases from V and 4 bases from J; junction bases left unmatched: 5. The CDR3 reads CASSLYGTGVYEQYF. In nucleotides, the CDR3 is TGTGCCAGCAGCTTATACGGGACAGGGGTTTACGAGCAGTACTTC.

As DNA, the CDR3 is TGTGCCAGCAGTTCGGCGGGACACGGTACCTACGAGCAGTACTTC. Its translation: CASSSAGHGTYEQYF. The chain has TRBV28 and TRBJ2-7; D may correspond to TRBD1 or TRBD2 (6 bases each). CDR1 is MDHEN, CDR2 SYDVKM, per germline. CDR3 size: 15 residues. Trimming pared 4 bases from V and 2 bases from J, leaving 15 bases between.

This clonotype has only a few counts. CDR3 protein: CASSGRLANIQETQYF. The CDR3 DNA sequence: TGTGCCAGCAGCGGACGACTAGCGAACATCCAAGAGACCCAGTACTTC. The chain employs TRBV7-8 and TRBJ2-5; 8 bases are a match to TRBD2. Germline V gene data show CDR1 as SGHVS and CDR2 as FQNEAQ. V shed 5 bases, J shed 1 base, and the junction held 9 bases outside the gene matches. This CDR3 contains 16 residues.

This clonotype was seen a few times. This chain connects TRBV20-1 to TRBJ2-7; D unclear. Germline CDR1 and CDR2: DFQATT and SNEGSKA (reference sequence). V shed 5 bases and J shed 0 bases, with 11 bases lying between them. The CDR3 totals 13 residues. CDR3 region: CSASPVSSYEQYF. CDR3 DNA sequence: TGCAGTGCTTCACCGGTTTCCTCCTACGAGCAGTACTTC.

J is TRBJ2-3 and V is TRBV28; 9 positions agree with TRBD2. This CDR3 comprises 15 residues. Germline CDR1 MDHEN, CDR2 SYDVKM. Germline trimming cut 7 bases from V and 10 bases from J; bases unmatched to any gene: 15. This chain's CDR3 is CASNIPLAGVEAQYF. The CDR3 DNA is TGTGCCAGCAACATACCGTTAGCGGGAGTGGAGGCGCAGTATTTT.

In this sample, this clonotype turned up a few times. This chain connects TRBV2 to TRBJ2-1, with 9 bases aligning to TRBD1. Germline V gives CDR1 SNHLY, CDR2 FYNNEI. With V trimmed by 8 bases and J by 4 bases, 3 bases remained unmatched. The CDR3 contains 13 residues. The CDR3 coding sequence is TGTGCCAGCGGACAGGGGACTTACAATGAGCAGTTCTTC. Protein product: CASGQGTYNEQFF.

The chain couples TRBV20-1 to TRBJ2-7, with TRBD2 as a possible D gene (6 bases). Trimming left V 3 bases short and J 6 bases short, with 18 bases between. Germline values: CDR1 DFQATT, CDR2 SNEGSKA (reference sequence). The CDR3 length is 14 residues. CDR3 coding DNA: TGCAGTGCTAGCCCCGCGGGACCTACAGTCGAGCAGTACTTC. Residues: CSASPAGPTVEQYF.

The table lists this clonotype with a few counts. J is TRBJ2-3 and V is TRBV6-2 or TRBV6-3; D not certain. The CDR3 contains 15 residues. Germline lookup yields CDR1 MNHEY and CDR2 SVGEGT. The V end was cut by 6 bases, the J end by 4 bases, with 17 bases between. The chain's CDR3 is CASSNPGWRADTQYF. The CDR3 DNA reads as TGTGCCAGCAGCAACCCAGGATGGAGAGCAGATACGCAGTATTTT.

In its sample, this clonotype was seen a few times. This chain links TRBV27 with TRBJ2-2; D gene uncertain. Looked up from germline, CDR1 is MNHEY and CDR2 is SMNVEV (reference sequence). The CDR3 is 16 residues long. Trimming cost V 4 bases and J 0 bases, with 12 bases left between them. CDR3 sequence (DNA): TGTGCCAGCAGTTCGATCGGACGGGCGAACACCGGGGAGCTGTTTTTT. Translating it yields CASSSIGRANTGELFF.

The table lists this clonotype with many counts. V usage is TRBV10-3 and J usage is TRBJ2-3; 7 nucleotides line up with TRBD2. Germline CDR1 is ENHRY and CDR2 is SYGVKD. V trimming: 6 bases; J trimming: 2 bases; junction bases outside the gene matches: 8. The CDR3 contains 15 residues. Written as DNA, the CDR3 is TGTGCCATCAGGGATGAGCGGGGAAACACAGATACGCAGTATTTT. Its translation is CAIRDERGNTDTQYF.